Following are 2 T cell receptor beta chains from one sample sequenced in a study of cytomegalovirus exposure and HLA in healthy donors (dated by TCRdb to about 2017). The library was obtained by the immunoSEQ multiplex PCR assay. For the multiplex PCR, a mixture combining 60 forward primers for TCR Vbeta segments and 13 reverse primers for TCR Jbeta segments was used. TCRdb re-hosts the immuneACCESS table, in-frame sequences only. Its copies lack some clones; in the studies checked, an unresolved V gene accounts for under half of them, and the cause for the rest is not known. Here the sample has 95,000 to 100,000 clones; under 85% occur a single time. About 4% of the sample comes from the top ten. The sample consisted of PBMCs. The origin of the receptors is a man aged 40-49 years in good health and CMV-seronegative.

The chain combines TRBV7-7 with TRBJ2-7; 7 bases fit TRBD1. The CDR3 loop spans 15 amino acids. CDR1 and CDR2 (germline): SSHAT, FNYEAQ (reference sequence). V shed 1 base and J 2 bases; nucleotides not matched to a gene: 5. The CDR3 DNA follows: TGTGCCAGCAGCTTAGGTCAGGGGGTGACCTACGAGCAGTACTTC. Encoded protein: CASSLGQGVTYEQYF.

The chain recombines TRBV14 with TRBJ2-5, with 8 bases aligning to TRBD1. The CDR3 sequence is 15 residues long. Losses at the gene ends were 8 bases for V and 4 bases for J; bases not matched to a gene: 12. Germline assignment: CDR1 SGHDN and CDR2 FVKESK. DNA for the CDR3: TGTGCCAGCGGTTCGGGACAGGCTCGTGGAGAGACCCAGTACTTC. Translated: CASGSGQARGETQYF. The whole variable domain, remainder taken from reference TRBV14 and TRBJ2-5, is EAGVTQFPSHSVIEKGQTVTLRCDPISGHDNLYWYRRVMGKEIKFLLHFVKESKQDESGMPNNRFLAERTGGTYSTLKVQPAELEDSGVYFCASGSGQARGETQYFGPGTRLLVL.